The T cell receptor beta chain under discussion was sequenced for a study of cytomegalovirus exposure and HLA in healthy donors. Overall study findings and caveats: According to reports, the classifier identified cytomegalovirus status with high specificity and sensitivity. TCR beta chain V- and J-gene trimming was linked, in a later analysis, to a missense variant in DCLRE1C. The listing of 150 or so TCR beta chains classed them as cytomegalovirus-associated.

Germline lookup yields CDR1 LNHDA and CDR2 SQIVND (reference sequence). Germline trimming cut 5 bases from V and 2 bases from J; bases unmatched to any gene: 2. The CDR3 totals 14 residues. Healthy donors of bone marrow made up the group. Vbeta (60) and Jbeta (13) primers were used in the PCR. The method was immunoSEQ multiplex PCR; TCRdb's version includes in-frame clones alone and lacks a portion of them. The sample has about 180,000 clones; about 78% are singletons. Details on this clone: Antigen: not known.

The sequence was obtained from a woman in her fifties or sixties in good health and CMV-seropositive. Sequencing used PBMCs. J is TRBJ2-5 and V is TRBV19, with 10 bases lining up with TRBD1. The CDR3 nucleotides are TGTGCCAGTAGTGGACAGGGGGGTCAAGAGACCCAGTACTTC. This encodes CASSGQGGQETQYF.